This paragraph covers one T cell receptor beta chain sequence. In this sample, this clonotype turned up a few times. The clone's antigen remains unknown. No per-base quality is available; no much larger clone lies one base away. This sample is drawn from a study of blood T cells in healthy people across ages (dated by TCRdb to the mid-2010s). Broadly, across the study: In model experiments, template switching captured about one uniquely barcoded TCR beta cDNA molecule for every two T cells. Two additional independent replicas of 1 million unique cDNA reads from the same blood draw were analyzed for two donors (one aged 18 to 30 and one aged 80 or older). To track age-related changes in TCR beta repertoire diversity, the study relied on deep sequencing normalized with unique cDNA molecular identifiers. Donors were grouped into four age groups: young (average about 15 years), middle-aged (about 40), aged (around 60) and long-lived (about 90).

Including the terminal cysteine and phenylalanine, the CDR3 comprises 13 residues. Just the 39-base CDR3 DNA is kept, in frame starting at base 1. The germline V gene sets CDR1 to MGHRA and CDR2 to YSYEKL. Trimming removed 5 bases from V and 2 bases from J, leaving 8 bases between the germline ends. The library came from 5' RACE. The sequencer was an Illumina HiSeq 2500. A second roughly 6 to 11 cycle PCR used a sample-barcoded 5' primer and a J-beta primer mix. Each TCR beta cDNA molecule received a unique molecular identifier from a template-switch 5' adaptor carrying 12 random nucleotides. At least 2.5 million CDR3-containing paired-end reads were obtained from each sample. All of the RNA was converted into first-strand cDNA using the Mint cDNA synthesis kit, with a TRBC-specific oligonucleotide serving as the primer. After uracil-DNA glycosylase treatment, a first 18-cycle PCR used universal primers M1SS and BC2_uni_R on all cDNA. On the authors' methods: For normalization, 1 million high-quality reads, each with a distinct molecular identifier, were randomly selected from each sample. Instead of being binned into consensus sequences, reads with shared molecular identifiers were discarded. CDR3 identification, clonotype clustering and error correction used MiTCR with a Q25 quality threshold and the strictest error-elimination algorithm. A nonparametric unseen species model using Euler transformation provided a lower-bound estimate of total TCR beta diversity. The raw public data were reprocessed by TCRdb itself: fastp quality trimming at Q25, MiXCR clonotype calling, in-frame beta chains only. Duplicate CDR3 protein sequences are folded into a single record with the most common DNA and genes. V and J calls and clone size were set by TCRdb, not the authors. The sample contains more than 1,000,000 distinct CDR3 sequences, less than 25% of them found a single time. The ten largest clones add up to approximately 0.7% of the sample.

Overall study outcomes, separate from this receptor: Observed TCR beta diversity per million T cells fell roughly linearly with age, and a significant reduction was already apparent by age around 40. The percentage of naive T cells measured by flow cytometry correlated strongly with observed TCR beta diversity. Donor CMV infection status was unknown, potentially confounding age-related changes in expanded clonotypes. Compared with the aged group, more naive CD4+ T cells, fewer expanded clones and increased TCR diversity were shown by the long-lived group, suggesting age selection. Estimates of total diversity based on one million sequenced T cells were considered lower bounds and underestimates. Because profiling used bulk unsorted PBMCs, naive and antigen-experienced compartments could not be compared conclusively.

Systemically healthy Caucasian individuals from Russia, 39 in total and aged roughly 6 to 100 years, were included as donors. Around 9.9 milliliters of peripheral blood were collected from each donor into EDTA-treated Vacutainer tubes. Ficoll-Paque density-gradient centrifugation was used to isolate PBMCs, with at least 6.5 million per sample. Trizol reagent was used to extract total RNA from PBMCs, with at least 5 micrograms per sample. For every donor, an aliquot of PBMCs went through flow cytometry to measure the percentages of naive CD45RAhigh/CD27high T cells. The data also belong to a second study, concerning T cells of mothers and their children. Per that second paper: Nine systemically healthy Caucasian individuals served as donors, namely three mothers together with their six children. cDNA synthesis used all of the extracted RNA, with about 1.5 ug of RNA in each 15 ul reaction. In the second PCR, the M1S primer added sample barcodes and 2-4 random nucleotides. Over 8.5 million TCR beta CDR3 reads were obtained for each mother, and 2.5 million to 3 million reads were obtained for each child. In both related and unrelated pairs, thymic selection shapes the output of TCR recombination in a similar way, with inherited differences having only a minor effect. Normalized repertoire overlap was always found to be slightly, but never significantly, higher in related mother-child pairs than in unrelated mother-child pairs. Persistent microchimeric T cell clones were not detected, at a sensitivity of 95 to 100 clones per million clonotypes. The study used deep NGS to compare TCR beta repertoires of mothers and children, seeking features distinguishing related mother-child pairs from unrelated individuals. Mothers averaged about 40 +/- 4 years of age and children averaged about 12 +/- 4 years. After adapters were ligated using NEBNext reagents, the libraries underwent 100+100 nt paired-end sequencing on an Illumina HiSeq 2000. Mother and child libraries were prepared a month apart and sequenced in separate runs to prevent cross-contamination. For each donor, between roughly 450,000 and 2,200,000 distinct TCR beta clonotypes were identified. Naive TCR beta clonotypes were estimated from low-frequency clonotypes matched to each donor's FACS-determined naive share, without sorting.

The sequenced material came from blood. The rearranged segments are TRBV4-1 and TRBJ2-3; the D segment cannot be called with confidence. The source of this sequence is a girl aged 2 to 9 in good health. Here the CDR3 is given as CASSSTFTDTQYF. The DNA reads TGCGCCAGCAGCAGCACCTTCACAGATACGCAGTATTTT.